Below are 8 T cell receptor beta chains sequenced from a single sample in a study of T-cell reconstitution after alpha-beta-depleted transplantation in children. For TCRbeta, the library was prepared with unique molecular identifiers. TCRdb reprocessed the PCR reads via MiXCR and lists one record per CDR3 protein. The data show 200,000 to 250,000 distinct CDR3 sequences, roughly a tenth seen once. The sample consisted of PBMCs from the stem cell graft donor, taken from the stem cell graft. The receptors shown here come from a human donor who donated a stem cell graft to a child with acute lymphoblastic leukemia.

The rearrangement uses TRBV6-1 and TRBJ2-3, with 12 positions matching TRBD1. From germline, CDR1 is MNHNS and CDR2 SASEGT. The J segment lost 1 base and the V segment lost 6 bases, leaving 8 bases of the junction unmatched. This CDR3 spans 17 amino acids. Here the CDR3 DNA reads TGTGCCAGCAGCCACTTAAGGGACAGGGGGCGCACAGATACGCAGTATTTT. This translates into CASSHLRDRGRTDTQYF.

Ten or more counts support this clonotype. The chain has TRBV5-1 and TRBJ2-3; D unresolved. V was pared by 2 bases and J by 3 bases, with 4 bases between. CDR3 size: 12 residues. Germline V gene lookup returns CDR1 SGHRS and CDR2 YFSETQ. CDR3 DNA: TGCGCCAGCAGCTTAAATACAGATACGCAGTATTTT. It specifies CASSLNTDTQYF.

This clonotype was detected many times. The chain employs TRBV14 and TRBJ1-2; the D is unclear. Deletions cut 0 bases from V and 5 bases from J, with 7 bases between. This CDR3 contains 13 residues. The germline gives CDR1 SGHDN, CDR2 FVKESK. The CDR3 region is CASSQETAYGYTF. The CDR3 DNA follows: TGTGCCAGCAGCCAAGAAACAGCTTATGGCTACACCTTC.

This clonotype showed up just a few times. The rearrangement joins TRBV20-1 to TRBJ1-3; 7 nucleotides agree with TRBD1. Trimming took 3 bases from V and 0 from J; bases not matched to a gene: 5. This CDR3 has 15 amino acids. Germline values: CDR1 DFQATT, CDR2 SNEGSKA (reference sequence). Here the CDR3 reads CSASEGQISGNTIYF. Written as DNA, the CDR3 is TGCAGTGCTAGCGAGGGACAGATCTCTGGAAACACCATATATTTT.

This clonotype was observed a single time. A much larger clone is a single base away; this may be a read error. The chain has TRBV10-3 and TRBJ1-2, with a weak D call TRBD1 (6 bases). The CDR3 totals 16 residues. In germline, CDR1 is ENHRY, CDR2 SYGVKD. In nucleotides, the CDR3 is TGTGCCATCACTGAGACAGGAGGGAAACAGGGCAATGGCTACACCTTC. This encodes CAITETGGKQGNGYTF.

This clonotype came up a few times. The chain is built from TRBV20-1 and TRBJ1-6; TRBD1 matches at 10 bases. Germline values: CDR1 DFQATT, CDR2 SNEGSKA (reference sequence). The CDR3 extends over 14 amino acids. Trimming cost V 3 bases and J 8 bases; bases outside gene matches: 4. CDR3 amino acids: CSARRDRGDSPLHF. The CDR3 DNA reads as TGCAGTGCTAGGAGGGACAGGGGAGATTCACCCCTCCACTTT.

At least ten counts were recorded for this clonotype. The CDR3 DNA is TGTGCCAGCAGTGAATGGGCAGAGTACGAGCAGTACTTC. Translating gives CASSEWAEYEQYF. The chain joins TRBV2 to TRBJ2-7; D unclear. V was cut by 2 bases and J by 4 bases, with 9 bases left in between. Germline V gene data show CDR1 as SNHLY and CDR2 as FYNNEI. This CDR3 has 13 residues.

The chain carries TRBV6-1 and TRBJ1-5; TRBD1 matches at 7 bases. The CDR3 contains 15 residues. CDR1 and CDR2 from the germline V gene are MNHNS and SASEGT. Trimming at V came to 4 bases and at J to 3 bases, leaving 6 bases not matched to a gene. CDR3 DNA: TGTGCCAGCAGTGGGCAGGGGGAGCTCAATCAGCCCCAGCATTTT. Protein product: CASSGQGELNQPQHF.